The entry that follows covers one T cell receptor beta chain sequence. Its antigen is unknown. V lost 5 bases, J lost 1 base, and 11 bases lay in between. CDR1 MNHNY and CDR2 SVGAGI come from the germline V gene (reference sequence). The CDR3 has 14 residues. This PCR relied on a set of 60 Vbeta primers and 13 Jbeta primers. Clones were read by immunoSEQ multiplex PCR, and TCRdb kept only the in-frame ones, dropping some. The table records around 230,000 clones, approximately 78% of them present only once. This sample stems from a study of cytomegalovirus exposure and HLA in healthy donors. Study conclusions and caveats: The study labeled 150 to 200 TCR beta chains cytomegalovirus-associated. Prediction of most subjects' HLA-A and HLA-B alleles by TCR beta sequences was reportedly accurate.

Those who donated were healthy bone marrow donors. Sequenced material: PBMCs. This receptor was identified in a boy aged 5 to 17 in good health and CMV-seronegative. The gene calls are TRBV6-6 and TRBJ1-1; maybe TRBD1 (5 bases). Written as DNA, the CDR3 is TGTGCCAGCAGTACACAGGCCCCGAACACTGAAGCTTTCTTT. Translated: CASSTQAPNTEAFF.